The T cell receptor (beta chain) described here comes from a study of cytomegalovirus exposure and HLA in healthy donors. Study-wide points: According to a subsequent analysis, TCR clusters identified in the first cohort showed a tendency to co-occur across the 100 to 150 validation repertoires. The study put under 200 TCR beta chains on its list as cytomegalovirus-associated.

The donors formed part of the approximately 130-subject validation cohort, distinct from the roughly 700-subject first cohort. V lost 5 bases and J 7 bases, leaving 18 bases between the germline ends. Germline CDR1 and CDR2: SGHRS and YFSETQ. There are 15 residues in the CDR3. Sequencing used immunoSEQ multiplex PCR; TCRdb keeps in-frame clones, though not all of them. The table includes 150,000 to 200,000 clones, approximately 84% detected once. Details on this clone: Its target is not known.

The sequenced sample was PBMCs. V is TRBV5-1 and J is TRBJ2-2, with D perhaps matching TRBD2 (5 bases). The receptor comes from a man younger than 30 in good health and CMV-seropositive. The CDR3 loop reads CASSYGPGDVGELFF. In DNA, the CDR3 is TGCGCCAGCAGTTACGGCCCCGGGGATGTCGGGGAGCTGTTTTTT. Full variable domain (missing parts from reference TRBV5-1 and TRBJ2-2): KAGVTQTPRYLIKTRGQQVTLSCSPISGHRSVSWYQQTPGQGLQFLFEYFSETQRNKGNFPGRFSGRQFSNSRSEMNVSTLELGDSALYLCASSYGPGDVGELFFGEGSRLTVL.